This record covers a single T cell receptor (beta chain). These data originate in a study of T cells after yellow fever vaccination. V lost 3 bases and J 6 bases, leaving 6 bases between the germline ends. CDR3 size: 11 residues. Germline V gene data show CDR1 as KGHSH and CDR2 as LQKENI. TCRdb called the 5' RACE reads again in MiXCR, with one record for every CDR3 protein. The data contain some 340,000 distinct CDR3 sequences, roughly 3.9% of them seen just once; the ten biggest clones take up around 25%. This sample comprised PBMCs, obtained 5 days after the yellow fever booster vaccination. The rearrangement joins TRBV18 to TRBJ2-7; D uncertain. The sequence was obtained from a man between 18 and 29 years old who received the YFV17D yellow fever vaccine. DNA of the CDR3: TGTGCCAGCTCACCCCAACTCGAGCAGTACTTC. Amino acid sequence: CASSPQLEQYF.